Reported below is one T cell receptor beta chain. Those enrolled, adults aged roughly 18 to 90 years, came from about 24 US areas. Cohorts were determined from participant-reported clinical history. Germline CDR1 reads MNHEY; CDR2 reads SVGAGI. The CDR3 is 15 amino acids. Trimming removed 5 bases from V and 2 bases from J; junction bases left unmatched: 8. These data originate in a study of blood T cell repertoires in COVID-19. Whole-study context: Collection of acute and convalescent COVID-19 samples took place in the United States, Italy and Spain.

TCRdb's table, derived via immunoSEQ multiplex PCR, lists solely in-frame clones and lacks some. The table has around 250,000 clones, roughly 83% seen once. This rearrangement joins TRBV6-5 to TRBJ2-5, with 7 bases aligning to TRBD2. Sample: PBMCs or T cells enriched from blood (not recorded which). The receptor comes from a woman aged 50 to 65 who had recovered from COVID-19. CDR3 coding DNA: TGTGCCAGCAGTCGAGCGGGAATCAAACAAGAGACCCAGTACTTC. Its translation is CASSRAGIKQETQYF.